The 32 T cell receptor beta chains presented below share a single source sample, sequenced in a study of cytomegalovirus exposure and HLA in healthy donors. Both 60 Vbeta primers and 13 Jbeta primers went into the PCR. Some clones are missing from TCRdb's copy, which holds only in-frame ones; the method was immunoSEQ multiplex PCR. This sample yields 200,000 or so clones, of which around 79% are seen a single time; approximately 0.39% belongs to the top ten. The sequencing sample was made of PBMCs. The receptors shown here come from a male donor in good health and CMV-seropositive.

J is TRBJ1-5 and V is TRBV9, with D perhaps TRBD1 (5 bases). The V gene lost 0 bases and the J gene lost 8 bases, with 15 bases spanning the gap. The CDR3 is 15 residues long. The germline CDR1 and CDR2 sequences are SGDLS and YYNGEE. CDR3 DNA: TGTGCCAGCAGCGTAGGGCCGGCAGGAGGGGAGCCCCAGCATTTT. Amino acid sequence: CASSVGPAGGEPQHF.

This rearrangement joins TRBV5-1 to TRBJ2-3; 13 positions agree with TRBD2. Germline V gives CDR1 SGHRS, CDR2 YFSETQ. Trimming removed 7 bases from V and 2 bases from J; junction bases left unmatched: 22. This CDR3 has 21 residues. DNA for the CDR3: TGCGCCAGCCAGCAAACCCGACTAGCGGGAGGTGGTATGGTTATCACAGATACGCAGTATTTT. Amino acid sequence: CASQQTRLAGGGMVITDTQYF.

The chain is built from TRBV5-6 and TRBJ1-5; D uncertain. This CDR3 has 15 residues. The germline gives CDR1 SGHDT, CDR2 YYEEEE. Between the trimmed V and J ends, which lost 1 base and 4 bases, there was a span of 12 bases. CDR3 nucleotides: TGTGCCAGCAGCTTGTCCCTTCAGTTAAATCAGCCCCAGCATTTT. Protein product: CASSLSLQLNQPQHF.

The chain couples TRBV7-9 to TRBJ2-7; possible D gene TRBD1, 6 bases. V lost 1 base, J lost 3 bases, and 16 bases lay in between. Germline-derived CDR1 and CDR2 are SEHNR and FQNEAQ (reference sequence). The CDR3 has 16 amino acids. The CDR3 region is CASSLGLRDTIYEQYF. The CDR3 DNA follows: TGTGCCAGCAGCTTAGGACTCCGGGACACAATCTACGAGCAGTACTTC.

A few counts support this clone. The chain links TRBV6-5 to TRBJ2-1; TRBD2 matches at 8 bases. The V and J ends lost 7 bases and 4 bases, in that order; junction bases with no gene match: 3. CDR1 is MNHEY and CDR2 is SVGAGI in the germline V gene. The length of the CDR3 is 13 residues. CDR3 bases: TGTGCCAGCAATAGCGGGGCTTACAATGAGCAGTTCTTC. Encoded protein: CASNSGAYNEQFF.

The chain uses TRBV13 and TRBJ1-2; 9 nucleotides align to TRBD1. Germline V CDR1 and CDR2: PRHDT, FYEKMQ (reference sequence). The J segment lost 5 bases and the V segment lost 5 bases, leaving 9 bases of the junction unmatched. This CDR3 comprises 15 residues. CDR3 DNA: TGTGCCAGCAGCCCGGGGACAGGGCGTGGGTATGGCTACACCTTC. It codes for CASSPGTGRGYGYTF. The whole variable domain, filled in from reference TRBV13 and TRBJ1-2, reads AAGVIQSPRHLIKEKRETATLKCYPIPRHDTVYWYQQGPGQDPQFLISFYEKMQSDKGSIPDRFSAQQFSDYHSELNMSSLELGDSALYFCASSPGTGRGYGYTFGSGTRLTVV.

V usage is TRBV6-1 and J usage is TRBJ2-5; unclear D gene. Germline-derived CDR1 and CDR2 are MNHNS and SASEGT. The V gene lost 2 bases and the J gene lost 5 bases, with 6 bases spanning the gap. This CDR3 comprises 12 residues. The CDR3 DNA follows: TGTGCCAGCAGTGAATTGAGGGAGACCCAGTACTTC. Translated, it gives CASSELRETQYF.

V usage is TRBV5-6 and J usage is TRBJ2-1, with TRBD2 identical over 13 bases. V lost 4 bases and J lost 9; bases outside the gene matches: 10. Per germline, CDR1 SGHDT and CDR2 YYEEEE. This CDR3 has 16 amino acids. Written as DNA, the CDR3 is TGTGCCAGCAGCCAGGGACTAGCGGGGTGGGAGGGTGAGCAGTTCTTC. This encodes CASSQGLAGWEGEQFF.

The V gene is TRBV7-6, the J gene TRBJ2-7, with TRBD1 as a possible D gene (6 bases). Per germline, CDR1 SGHVS and CDR2 FNYEAQ. This CDR3 contains 15 residues. V was clipped by 5 bases and J by 0 bases, with 14 bases between them. The CDR3 region is CASSGLRGFSYEQYF. The CDR3 DNA is TGTGCCAGCAGCGGCCTCAGGGGTTTCTCCTACGAGCAGTACTTC.

This clone was observed a few times. This chain joins TRBV5-1 and TRBJ1-1; TRBD1 matches 7 bases. From germline, CDR1 is SGHRS and CDR2 YFSETQ. CDR3 length: 18 residues. J gave up 1 base and V 0 bases, and 12 bases lay outside the gene matches. The CDR3 here is CASSLAAGTAYSNTEAFF. The CDR3 bases are TGCGCCAGCAGCTTGGCCGCAGGGACAGCCTATTCGAACACTGAAGCTTTCTTT.

V and J are TRBV10-3 and TRBJ2-2; TRBD2 aligns across 14 bases. Trimming at V came to 3 bases and at J to 4 bases, leaving 7 bases not matched to a gene. The germline V gene has CDR1 ENHRY and CDR2 SYGVKD. The CDR3 is 18 residues long. The DNA of the CDR3 is TGTGCCATCAGTGAAAGACTAGCGGGAGGGGTAAGCACCGGGGAGCTGTTTTTT. Its protein is CAISERLAGGVSTGELFF.

The gene calls are TRBV5-5 and TRBJ1-2; perhaps TRBD1 as D (5 bases). The germline V gene encodes CDR1 SGHKS and CDR2 YYEKEE (reference sequence). V dropped 0 bases and J dropped 7 bases, with 16 bases sitting between them. The CDR3 has 15 residues. CDR3 in amino acids: CASSLEGRTLVGYTF. The CDR3 DNA sequence: TGTGCCAGCAGCTTGGAAGGTAGGACACTCGTTGGCTACACCTTC. The full variable domain, its missing parts supplied by reference TRBV5-5 and TRBJ1-2, is DAGVTQSPTHLIKTRGQQVTLRCSPISGHKSVSWYQQVLGQGPQFIFQYYEKEERGRGNFPDRFSARQFPNYSSELNVNALLLGDSALYLCASSLEGRTLVGYTFGSGTRLTVV.

The rearrangement links TRBV5-6 to TRBJ2-2; tentatively, D is TRBD1 (5 bases). The CDR3 covers 15 residues. V dropped 5 bases and J dropped 3 bases, with 14 bases sitting between them. Germline V gene lookup returns CDR1 SGHDT and CDR2 YYEEEE. The DNA for the CDR3 is TGTGCCAGCAGGTTTCAGGGTGTAGACACCGGGGAGCTGTTTTTT. Protein sequence: CASRFQGVDTGELFF.

The rearrangement joins TRBV18 to TRBJ2-5; 8 nucleotides agree with TRBD2. The assigned J gene may be wrong: the sequence end matches TRBJ2-7 better. CDR3 length equals 15 residues. Per germline, CDR1 KGHSH and CDR2 LQKENI. CDR3 loop: CASSPPTSGTYEQYF. In nucleotides, the CDR3 is TGTGCCAGCTCACCACCTACTAGCGGTACCTACGAGCAGTACTTC.

This chain uses TRBV12-2 with TRBJ2-7; no check of the table's D call, TRBD2, against the DNA was made. TRBV12-2 is labeled a pseudogene. The CDR3 length is 14 residues. CDR3 amino acids: CASPRLGGNPSEYF. The CDR3 bases are TGTGCAAGTCCCCGGTTGGGGGGGAACCCGTCGGAGTACTTC.

This clone has a single count. The gene calls are TRBV7-2 and TRBJ2-1, with D unresolved. Germline values: CDR1 SGHTA, CDR2 FQGNSA. V was shortened by 4 bases and J by 6 bases, with 4 bases between the two germline ends. The CDR3 runs to 11 residues. Written as DNA, the CDR3 is TGTGCCAGCAGCTCTTTCAATGAGCAGTTCTTC. The encoded protein is CASSSFNEQFF.

The chain couples TRBV7-2 to TRBJ1-2, with D possibly being TRBD1 (5 bases). Germline V CDR1 and CDR2: SGHTA, FQGNSA. Trimming removed 2 bases from V and 6 bases from J, with 16 bases in between. The CDR3 contains 15 residues. CDR3 nucleotide sequence: TGTGCCAGCAGCTTAACACAGGACCCCCTCGATGGCTACACCTTC. Encoded protein: CASSLTQDPLDGYTF.

In DNA form, the CDR3 reads TGTGCCAGCAGCCAAGAGCTGGGAGGGGCCCATGAGCAGTTCTTC. Translated, it gives CASSQELGGAHEQFF. V usage is TRBV4-2 and J usage is TRBJ2-1; 7 nucleotides match TRBD2. Per the germline V gene, CDR1 is LGHNA and CDR2 is YNFKEQ. V was clipped by 0 bases and J by 8 bases; unmatched bases: 7. This CDR3 is 15 amino acids long.

This chain connects TRBV7-9 to TRBJ1-1; D may be TRBD1 (5 bases). The CDR3 is made up of 16 amino acids. Germline loops: CDR1 SEHNR, CDR2 FQNEAQ (reference sequence). V lost 7 bases to trimming and J lost 2 bases, with 20 bases between them. The CDR3 bases are TGTGCCAGCAAAACCCGAAGGAGGGACCTAAACACTGAAGCTTTCTTT. It specifies CASKTRRRDLNTEAFF.

V is TRBV30 and J is TRBJ1-1, with D perhaps matching TRBD1 (5 bases). Per the germline V gene, CDR1 is GTSNPN and CDR2 is SVGIG (reference sequence). The germline V and J ends were trimmed by 0 bases and 1 base, with 12 bases remaining between them. There are 15 residues in the CDR3. CDR3 coding DNA: TGTGCCTGGAGTGTGGGAATGGGGCGGAACACTGAAGCTTTCTTT. Translation: CAWSVGMGRNTEAFF. The full variable domain, completed using reference TRBV30 and TRBJ1-1, is SQTIHQWPATLVQPVGSPLSLECTVEGTSNPNLYWYRQAAGRGLQLLFYSVGIGQISSEVPQNLSASRPQDRQFILSSKKLLLSDSGFYLCAWSVGMGRNTEAFFGQGTRLTVV.

This rearrangement joins TRBV6-1 to TRBJ2-7; D is unresolved. Trimming took 5 bases from V and 3 from J, leaving 8 bases between them. From germline, CDR1 is MNHNS and CDR2 SASEGT. The length of the CDR3 is 12 residues. The CDR3 nucleotides read TGTGCCAGCAGTACACAGTACTACGAGCAGTACTTC. Translating it yields CASSTQYYEQYF.

This chain links TRBV5-4 with TRBJ2-5; tentatively, D is TRBD1 (6 bases). The V end lost 1 base, the J end lost 5 bases, and 9 bases lay between the germline ends. CDR1 and CDR2 from the germline V gene are SGHNT and YYREEE (reference sequence). CDR3 length: 13 residues. The CDR3 coding sequence is TGTGCCAGCAGCTTGAGGGGGAGCGAGACCCAGTACTTC. Translating gives CASSLRGSETQYF.

J is TRBJ2-5 and V is TRBV7-3, with 7 bases that match TRBD2. CDR1 is SGHTA and CDR2 is FQGTGA in the germline V gene. The trim removed 4 bases at V and 4 bases at J, leaving 12 bases unmatched. The CDR3 runs 16 residues. CDR3 bases: TGTGCCAGCAGCTCGCACGGGAGCGGGATAGGAGAGACCCAGTACTTC. Translation: CASSSHGSGIGETQYF. Combining the CDR3 with reference TRBV7-3 and TRBJ2-5 gives the whole variable domain GAGVSQTPSNKVTEKGKYVELRCDPISGHTALYWYRQSLGQGPEFLIYFQGTGAADDSGLPNDRFFAVRPEGSVSTLKIQRTERGDSAVYLCASSSHGSGIGETQYFGPGTRLLVL.

The J gene is TRBJ2-7, the V gene TRBV7-3; 7 positions match TRBD2. CDR3 size: 15 residues. V was pared by 0 bases and J by 5 bases, with 7 bases of the junction left unmatched. CDR1 SGHTA and CDR2 FQGTGA come from the germline V gene. CDR3 sequence (DNA): TGTGCCAGCAGCTTAACGCGGGAGTCGAGGGACGAGCAGTACTTC. Its protein is CASSLTRESRDEQYF.

This clone has a single count. J is TRBJ2-5 and V is TRBV5-6, with TRBD2 identical over 9 bases. Germline loops: CDR1 SGHDT, CDR2 YYEEEE. This CDR3 region has 12 residues. J gave up 11 bases and V 3 bases, and 5 bases lay outside the gene matches. The CDR3 nucleotides read TGTGCCAGCAGCTATGAGCGGGGGGAGCAGTACTTC. Residues: CASSYERGEQYF.

This clone was detected a few times. The CDR3 DNA reads TGTGCCAGCAGCCCCGGACACTATAATGAAAAACTGTTTTTT. Translation: CASSPGHYNEKLFF. V is TRBV6-5 and J is TRBJ1-4; D might be TRBD1 (5 bases). The V end lost 6 bases, the J end lost 4 bases, and 12 bases lay between the germline ends. Germline loops: CDR1 MNHEY, CDR2 SVGAGI. There are 14 residues in the CDR3.

CDR3: CASSGLAGGRDTQYF. The CDR3 coding sequence is TGTGCCAGCAGCGGTCTAGCGGGGGGCCGCGATACGCAGTATTTT. This chain links TRBV6-5 with TRBJ2-3; 11 bases are shared with TRBD2. From germline, CDR1 is MNHEY and CDR2 SVGAGI. Trimming at V came to 6 bases and at J to 6 bases, leaving 8 bases not matched to a gene. The CDR3 is made up of 15 amino acids.

The chain links TRBV5-4 to TRBJ1-4, with a possible D match to TRBD1 (6 bases). Between the trimmed V and J ends, which lost 4 bases and 6 bases, there was a span of 16 bases. The CDR3 has 15 residues. Per germline, CDR1 SGHNT and CDR2 YYREEE (reference sequence). CDR3 nucleotides: TGTGCCAGCAGCCCGAGCCTTAGACAGGATGAAAAACTGTTTTTT. Protein product: CASSPSLRQDEKLFF.

V gene TRBV7-2 combines with J gene TRBJ2-7; tentative D call: TRBD2 (6 bases). CDR1 and CDR2 from the germline V gene are SGHTA and FQGNSA. The V gene lost 5 bases and the J gene lost 10 bases, with 15 bases spanning the gap. The CDR3 has 12 residues. The CDR3 DNA reads TGTGCCAGCAGCCCCGCCGGGGGTAGTCAGTACTTC. It specifies CASSPAGGSQYF.

The chain carries TRBV28 and TRBJ2-7; 8 bases line up with TRBD1. The CDR3 is made up of 16 amino acids. CDR1 and CDR2 (germline): MDHEN, SYDVKM. The V gene end was trimmed by 3 bases and the J gene end by 7 bases; junction bases not matched to a gene: 14. CDR3 sequence: CASSFPQPGGLGEQYF. The CDR3 DNA follows: TGTGCCAGCAGTTTCCCCCAGCCAGGGGGCTTGGGGGAGCAGTACTTC.

This clone was seen only once. The chain links TRBV10-3 to TRBJ2-2, with D possibly TRBD2 on 5 matching bases. The CDR3 spans 14 residues. Trimming removed 6 bases from V and 1 base from J, with 9 bases in between. Germline V gene lookup returns CDR1 ENHRY and CDR2 SYGVKD. The CDR3 bases are TGTGCCATCAGGGACCGGGAGAACACCGGGGAGCTGTTTTTT. Protein: CAIRDRENTGELFF.

This chain joins TRBV18 and TRBJ1-2; 7 nucleotides match TRBD1. Germline trimming cut 3 bases from V and 7 bases from J; bases unmatched to any gene: 5. The CDR3 sequence is 13 residues long. Germline V lookup: CDR1 KGHSH, CDR2 LQKENI. The CDR3 loop is CASSPTGDRGYTF. The CDR3 DNA follows: TGTGCCAGCTCACCCACAGGGGACCGTGGCTACACCTTC.